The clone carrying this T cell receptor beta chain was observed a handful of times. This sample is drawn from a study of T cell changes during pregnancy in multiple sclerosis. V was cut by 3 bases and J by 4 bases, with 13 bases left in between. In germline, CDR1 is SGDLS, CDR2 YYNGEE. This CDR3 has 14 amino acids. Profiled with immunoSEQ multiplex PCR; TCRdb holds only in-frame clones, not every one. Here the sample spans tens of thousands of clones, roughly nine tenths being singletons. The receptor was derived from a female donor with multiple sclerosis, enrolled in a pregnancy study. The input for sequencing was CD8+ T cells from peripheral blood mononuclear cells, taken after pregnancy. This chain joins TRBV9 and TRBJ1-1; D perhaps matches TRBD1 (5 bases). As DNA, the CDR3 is TGTGCCAGCAGCGGGTCGGGGGGGATCACTGAAGCTTTCTTT. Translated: CASSGSGGITEAFF.